Below, one TCR beta chain is given with its context. What it binds is unknown. The sample comes from a study of long-term antiretroviral therapy in people with HIV. V shed 0 bases and J shed 5 bases, with 11 bases lying between them. CDR1 and CDR2 (germline): SGHDT, YYEEEE. The CDR3 is 14 residues long. Survey-level resolution applied to immunoSEQ assay v3.0. Repertoires were generated with immunoSEQ multiplex PCR, while TCRdb's copy carries only in-frame clones and drops some. Of about 36,000 clones in the sample, 75% to 85% were seen once. General study results and limits: Blood specimens, gathered between the mid-2000s and the late 2010s, were possibly obtained under older ART regimens.

This TCR was sampled from a man aged 25 to 45 with HIV. V and J are TRBV5-6 and TRBJ1-2; D not resolved. Specimen: unsorted PBMCs, collected 3.4 years after starting antiretroviral therapy. In DNA form, the CDR3 reads TGTGCCAGCAGCTTGGGTAGAACAGAGTATGGCTACACCTTC. Encoded protein: CASSLGRTEYGYTF.